This TCR beta chain was sequenced in a study of shared clonotypes between healthy human individuals. The study, taken as a whole, reports: Clonotypes not shared had lower generation probabilities than those common to all four donors.

The table came from immunoSEQ multiplex PCR; TCRdb's copy has only in-frame clones and leaves some out. The data hold about a million clones, with more than 60% observed a single time. The CDR3 consists of 11 residues. Concerning this clone: Its antigen is not known.

This sequence joins TRBV21-1 and TRBJ2-7. TRBV21-1 is assigned pseudogene status. This sequence was found in a young man in good health. The specimen sequenced was memory CD4+ T cells sorted from blood. Subset indicated: CD45RA-negative fraction. The CDR3 region has the DNA TGTGCCAGCAGCAAAAAGATCGAGCAGTACTTC. Translation gives CASSKKIEQYF.